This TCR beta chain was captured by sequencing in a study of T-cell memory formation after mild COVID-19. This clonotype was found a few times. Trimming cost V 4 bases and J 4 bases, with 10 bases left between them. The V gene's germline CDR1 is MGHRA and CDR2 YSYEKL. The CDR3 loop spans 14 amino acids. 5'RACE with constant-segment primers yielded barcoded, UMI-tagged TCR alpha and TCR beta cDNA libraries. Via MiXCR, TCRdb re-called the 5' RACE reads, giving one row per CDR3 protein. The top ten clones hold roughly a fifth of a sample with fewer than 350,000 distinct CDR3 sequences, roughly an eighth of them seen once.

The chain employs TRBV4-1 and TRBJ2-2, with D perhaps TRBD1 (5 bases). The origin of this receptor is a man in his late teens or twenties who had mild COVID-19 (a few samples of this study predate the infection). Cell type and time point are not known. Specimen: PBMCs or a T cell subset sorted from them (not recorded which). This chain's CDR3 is CASSLSDSTGELFF. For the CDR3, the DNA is TGCGCCAGCAGCCTATCCGACAGCACCGGGGAGCTGTTTTTT.